The clone carrying this TCR beta chain was counted ten times or more. This sample stems from a study of low-dose radiotherapy and immunotherapy resistance in tumors. Study-level background: The drug cyclophosphamide was given into a vein at 200 mg/m2 every two weeks, one day before radiation and immunotherapy.

TCRs were put through approximately 20 PCR cycles of amplification with Phusion. A constant-region primer and the V-primer adapter served as the primer pair. TCRdb re-analysed the reads in MiXCR, keeping a single row per CDR3 protein. In the table there are tens of thousands of distinct CDR3 sequences, 10% to 15% of which are singletons. Regarding time point: before trial treatment. Trimming cost V 5 bases and J 9 bases; bases outside gene matches: 8. This CDR3 has 15 residues. Germline CDR1 SGHTA, CDR2 FQGNSA. This material consisted of PBMCs, taken before treatment. This TCR was sampled from a female donor with ovarian cancer. J is TRBJ2-1 and V is TRBV7-2, with 12 nucleotides matching TRBD2. This CDR3 is CASSPLTSGRIEQFF. The DNA for the CDR3 is TGTGCCAGCAGCCCGCTGACTAGCGGGAGAATTGAGCAGTTCTTC.